The clone carrying this T cell receptor beta chain was counted between two and nine times. V was clipped by 3 bases and J by 5 bases, with 10 bases between them. The V gene's germline CDR1 is SQVTM and CDR2 ANQGSEA. The CDR3 has 12 residues. The sample belongs to a study of Ad26.COV2.S vaccination and SARS-CoV-2 variants. Whole-study context: Ad26.COV2.S arm of COV1001 included the donor. Donor got 5x10^10 or 1x10^11 viral particles of Ad26.COV2.S.

Profiling relied on immunoSEQ multiplex PCR, and the TCRdb table lists in-frame clones only, not all of them. The top ten hold approximately 2% of the sample, which has some 340,000 clones, 85% to 90% seen once. Described treatment: around 19 received Ad26.COV2.S at low or high dose, single or two shots; five or six received placebo; per-sample allocation not given. Day 63 after the first injection of vaccine or placebo was the sampling time. An Ad26 vector was used to express Wuhan-strain SARS-CoV-2 spike as the vaccine. This TCR derives from a person aged 18 to 59 who received the Ad26.COV2.S COVID-19 vaccine or a placebo. This chain uses TRBV29-1 with TRBJ2-5; D is unresolved. The source material was peripheral blood, sampled in a trial of Ad26.COV2.S vaccine versus placebo. The CDR3 sequence is CSVETGVETQYF. In DNA, the CDR3 is TGCAGCGTTGAGACTGGTGTGGAGACCCAGTACTTC.